One T cell receptor (beta chain) is described in this entry. The antigen is undetermined. With 0 bases removed from V and 0 bases from J, the gap between germline ends came to 10 bases. Germline assignment: CDR1 SGHVS and CDR2 FNYEAQ. The CDR3 is made up of 16 amino acids. This sample is part of a study of cytomegalovirus exposure and HLA in healthy donors. For the study at large: Early released data had tens of millions of unique TCRs, all coming from HLA-typed donors.

The PCR contained 60 Vbeta and 13 Jbeta primers. Assay used: immunoSEQ multiplex PCR; TCRdb lists only in-frame clones, some missing. The repertoire holds 150,000 to 200,000 clones, with roughly four fifths as singletons. Study-wide results and caveats: As immune exposure information, only CMV serostatus was available. Most TCR beta V segments were productive about 87% or about 30% of the time in an earlier analysis. Published work reported that the classifier diagnosed cytomegalovirus status with high specificity and sensitivity.

The sequence derives from a woman aged 40 to 49 in good health and CMV-seronegative. The chain has TRBV7-6 and TRBJ2-3; D uncertain. Sequencing was performed on PBMCs. CDR3 amino acids: CASSLASQASTDTQYF. The CDR3 bases are TGTGCCAGCAGCTTAGCGTCGCAGGCTAGCACAGATACGCAGTATTTT.